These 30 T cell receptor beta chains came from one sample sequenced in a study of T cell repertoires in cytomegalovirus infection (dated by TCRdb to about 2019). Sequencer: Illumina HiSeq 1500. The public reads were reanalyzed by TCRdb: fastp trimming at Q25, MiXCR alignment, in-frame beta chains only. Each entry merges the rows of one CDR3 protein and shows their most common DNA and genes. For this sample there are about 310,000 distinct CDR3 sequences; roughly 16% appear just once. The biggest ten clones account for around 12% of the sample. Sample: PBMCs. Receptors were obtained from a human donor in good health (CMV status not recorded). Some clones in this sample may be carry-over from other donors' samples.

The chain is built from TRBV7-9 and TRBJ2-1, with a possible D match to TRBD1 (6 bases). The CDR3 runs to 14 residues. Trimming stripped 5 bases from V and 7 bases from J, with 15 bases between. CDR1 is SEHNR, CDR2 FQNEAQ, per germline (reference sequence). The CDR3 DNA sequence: TGTGCCAGCAGCCCCCTTGGGGGCATAAATGAGCAGTTCTTC. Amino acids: CASSPLGGINEQFF. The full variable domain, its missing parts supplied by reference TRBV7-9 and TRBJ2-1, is DTGVSQNPRHKITKRGQNVTFRCDPISEHNRLYWYRQTLGQGPEFLTYFQNEAQLEKSRLLSDRFSAERPKGSFSTLEIQRTEQGDSAMYLCASSPLGGINEQFFGPGTRLTVL.

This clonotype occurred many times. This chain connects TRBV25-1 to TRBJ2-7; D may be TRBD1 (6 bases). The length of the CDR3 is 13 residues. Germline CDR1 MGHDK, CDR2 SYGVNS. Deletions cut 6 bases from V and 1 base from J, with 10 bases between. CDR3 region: CASSPGTSYEQYF. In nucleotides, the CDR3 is TGTGCCAGCAGCCCCGGGACATCCTACGAGCAGTACTTC.

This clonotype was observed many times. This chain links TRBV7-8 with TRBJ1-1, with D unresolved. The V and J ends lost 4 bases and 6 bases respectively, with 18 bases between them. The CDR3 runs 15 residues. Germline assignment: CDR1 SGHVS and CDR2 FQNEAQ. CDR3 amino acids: CASSSRTEAGAEAFF. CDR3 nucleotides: TGTGCCAGCAGCTCTCGGACGGAAGCTGGGGCTGAAGCTTTCTTT.

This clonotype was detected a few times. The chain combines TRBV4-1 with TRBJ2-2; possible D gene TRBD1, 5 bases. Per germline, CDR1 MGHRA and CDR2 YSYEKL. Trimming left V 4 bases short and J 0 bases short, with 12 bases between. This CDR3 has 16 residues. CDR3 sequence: CASSPRQLSNTGELFF. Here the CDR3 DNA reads TGCGCCAGCAGCCCAAGACAGTTATCGAACACCGGGGAGCTGTTTTTT.

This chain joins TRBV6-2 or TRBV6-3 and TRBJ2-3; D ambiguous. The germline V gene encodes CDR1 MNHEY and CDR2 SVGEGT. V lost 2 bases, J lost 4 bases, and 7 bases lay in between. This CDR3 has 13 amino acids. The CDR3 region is CASSYRAPDTQYF. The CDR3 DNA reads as TGTGCCAGCAGTTACCGCGCCCCAGATACGCAGTATTTT.

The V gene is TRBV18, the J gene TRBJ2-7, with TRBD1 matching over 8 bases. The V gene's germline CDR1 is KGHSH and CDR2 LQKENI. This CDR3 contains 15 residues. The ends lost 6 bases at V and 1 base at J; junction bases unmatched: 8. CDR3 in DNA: TGTGCCAGCTCGGTGACAGGGGAGGCATCCTACGAGCAGTACTTC. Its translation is CASSVTGEASYEQYF. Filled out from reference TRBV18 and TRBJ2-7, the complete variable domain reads NAGVMQNPRHLVRRRGQEARLRCSPMKGHSHVYWYRQLPEEGLKFMVYLQKENIIDESGMPKERFSAEFPKEGPSILRIQQVVRGDSAAYFCASSVTGEASYEQYFGPGTRLTVT.

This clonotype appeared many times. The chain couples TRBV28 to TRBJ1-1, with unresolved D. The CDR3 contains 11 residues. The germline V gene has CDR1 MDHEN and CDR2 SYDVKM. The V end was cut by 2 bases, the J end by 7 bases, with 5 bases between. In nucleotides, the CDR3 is TGTGCCAGCAGTTTAGAGAATGAAGCTTTCTTT. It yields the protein CASSLENEAFF.

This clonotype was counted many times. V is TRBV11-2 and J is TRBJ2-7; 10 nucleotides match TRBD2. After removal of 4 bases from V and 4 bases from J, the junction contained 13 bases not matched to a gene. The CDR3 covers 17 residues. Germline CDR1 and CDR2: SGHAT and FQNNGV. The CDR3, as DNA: TGTGCCAGCAGCTCTACTGGGTCAGCGGGGGGGTTTTACGAGCAGTACTTC. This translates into CASSSTGSAGGFYEQYF.

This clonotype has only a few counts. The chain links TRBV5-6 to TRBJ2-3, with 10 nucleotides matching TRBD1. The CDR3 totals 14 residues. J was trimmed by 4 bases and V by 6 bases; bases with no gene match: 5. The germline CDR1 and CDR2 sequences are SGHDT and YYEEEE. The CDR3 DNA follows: TGTGCCAGCACGGGACAGGGGAGCGCAGATACGCAGTATTTT. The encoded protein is CASTGQGSADTQYF.

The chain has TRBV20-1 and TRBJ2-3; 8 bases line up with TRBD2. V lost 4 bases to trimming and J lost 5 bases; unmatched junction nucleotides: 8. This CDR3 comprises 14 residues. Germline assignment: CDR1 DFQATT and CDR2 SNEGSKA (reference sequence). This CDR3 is CSATGGLSLDTQYF. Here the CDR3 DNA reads TGCAGTGCTACGGGGGGGCTTTCGCTAGATACGCAGTATTTT.

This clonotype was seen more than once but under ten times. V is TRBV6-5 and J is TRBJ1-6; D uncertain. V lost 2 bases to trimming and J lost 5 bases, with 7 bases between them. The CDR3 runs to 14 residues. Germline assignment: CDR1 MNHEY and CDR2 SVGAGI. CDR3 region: CASSYGQDNSPLHF. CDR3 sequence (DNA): TGTGCCAGCAGTTACGGGCAGGATAATTCACCCCTCCACTTT.

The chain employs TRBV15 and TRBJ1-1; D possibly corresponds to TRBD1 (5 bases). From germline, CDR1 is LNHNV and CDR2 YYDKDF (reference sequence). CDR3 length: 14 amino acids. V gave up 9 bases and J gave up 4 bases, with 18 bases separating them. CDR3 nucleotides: TGTGCCACAGGGAATAGGGGTTTAGGCACTGAAGCTTTCTTT. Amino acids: CATGNRGLGTEAFF.

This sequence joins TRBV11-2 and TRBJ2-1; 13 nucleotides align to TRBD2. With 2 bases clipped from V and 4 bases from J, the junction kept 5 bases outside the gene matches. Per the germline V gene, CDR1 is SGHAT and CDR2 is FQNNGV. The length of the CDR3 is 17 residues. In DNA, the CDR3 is TGTGCCAGCAGCTTACCACTAGCGGGGGGGCCTTACAATGAGCAGTTCTTC. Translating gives CASSLPLAGGPYNEQFF. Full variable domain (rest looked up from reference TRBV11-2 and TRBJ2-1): EAGVAQSPRYKIIEKRQSVAFWCNPISGHATLYWYQQILGQGPKLLIQFQNNGVVDDSQLPKDRFSAERLKGVDSTLKIQPAKLEDSAVYLCASSLPLAGGPYNEQFFGPGTRLTVL.

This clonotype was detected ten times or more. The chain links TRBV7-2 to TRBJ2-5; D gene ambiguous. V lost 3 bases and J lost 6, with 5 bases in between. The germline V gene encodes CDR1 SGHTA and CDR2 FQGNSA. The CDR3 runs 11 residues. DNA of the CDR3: TGTGCCAGCAGCTTCGATCAGACCCAGTACTTC. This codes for CASSFDQTQYF.

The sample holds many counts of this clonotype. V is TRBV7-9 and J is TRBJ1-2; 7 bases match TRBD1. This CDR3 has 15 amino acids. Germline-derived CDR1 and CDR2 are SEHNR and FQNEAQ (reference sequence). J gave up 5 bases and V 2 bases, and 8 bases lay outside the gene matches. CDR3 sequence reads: CASSLTGASAYGYTF. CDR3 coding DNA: TGTGCCAGCAGCTTAACAGGGGCGTCCGCATATGGCTACACCTTC.

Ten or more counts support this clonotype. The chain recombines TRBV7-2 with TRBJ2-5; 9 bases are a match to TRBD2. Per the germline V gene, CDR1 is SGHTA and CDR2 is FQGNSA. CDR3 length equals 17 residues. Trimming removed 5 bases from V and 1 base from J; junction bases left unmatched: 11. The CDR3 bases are TGTGCCAGCAGCCAAGATCCAGGACTAGCGCCCCAAGAGACCCAGTACTTC. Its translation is CASSQDPGLAPQETQYF.

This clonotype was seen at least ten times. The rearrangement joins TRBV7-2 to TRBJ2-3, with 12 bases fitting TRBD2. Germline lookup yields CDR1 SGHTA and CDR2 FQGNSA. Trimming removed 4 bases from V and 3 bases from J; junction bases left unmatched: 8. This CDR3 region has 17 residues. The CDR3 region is CASSSPGLAGLTDTQYF. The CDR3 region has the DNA TGTGCCAGCAGCTCCCCCGGACTAGCGGGGTTAACAGATACGCAGTATTTT. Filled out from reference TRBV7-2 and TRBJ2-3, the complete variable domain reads GAGVSQSPSNKVTEKGKDVELRCDPISGHTALYWYRQSLGQGLEFLIYFQGNSAPDKSGLPSDRFSAERTGGSVSTLTIQRTQQEDSAVYLCASSSPGLAGLTDTQYFGPGTRLTVL.

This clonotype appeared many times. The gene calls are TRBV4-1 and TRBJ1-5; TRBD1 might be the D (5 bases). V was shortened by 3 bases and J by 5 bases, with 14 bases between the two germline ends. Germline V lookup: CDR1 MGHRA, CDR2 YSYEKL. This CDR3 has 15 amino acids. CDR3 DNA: TGCGCCAGCAGCCAGACAATGGACACCTATCAGCCCCAGCATTTT. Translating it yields CASSQTMDTYQPQHF.

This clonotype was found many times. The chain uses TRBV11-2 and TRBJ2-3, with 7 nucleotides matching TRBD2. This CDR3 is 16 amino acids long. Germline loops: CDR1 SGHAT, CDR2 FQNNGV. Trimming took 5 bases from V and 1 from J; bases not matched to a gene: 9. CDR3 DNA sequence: TGTGCCAGCAGCGTATATCAGGGAGGGGGCACAGATACGCAGTATTTT. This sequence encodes CASSVYQGGGTDTQYF.

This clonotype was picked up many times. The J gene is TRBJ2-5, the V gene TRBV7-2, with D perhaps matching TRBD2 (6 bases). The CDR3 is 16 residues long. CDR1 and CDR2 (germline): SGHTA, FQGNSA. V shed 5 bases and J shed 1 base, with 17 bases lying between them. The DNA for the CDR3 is TGTGCCAGCAGCCCCCGGGCGGGGAGAACCCAAGAGACCCAGTACTTC. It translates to CASSPRAGRTQETQYF.

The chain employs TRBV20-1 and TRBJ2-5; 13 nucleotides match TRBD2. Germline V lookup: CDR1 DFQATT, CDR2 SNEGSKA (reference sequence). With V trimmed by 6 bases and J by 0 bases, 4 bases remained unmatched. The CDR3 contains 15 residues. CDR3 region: CSADGTSGDQETQYF. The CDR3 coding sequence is TGCAGTGCGGACGGGACTAGCGGGGACCAAGAGACCCAGTACTTC.

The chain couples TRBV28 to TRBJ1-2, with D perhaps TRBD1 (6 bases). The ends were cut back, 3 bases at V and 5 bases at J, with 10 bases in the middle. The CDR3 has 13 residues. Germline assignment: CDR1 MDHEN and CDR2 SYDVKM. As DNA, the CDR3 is TGTGCCAGCAGTTTTGGGGGCTTATATGGCTACACCTTC. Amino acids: CASSFGGLYGYTF.

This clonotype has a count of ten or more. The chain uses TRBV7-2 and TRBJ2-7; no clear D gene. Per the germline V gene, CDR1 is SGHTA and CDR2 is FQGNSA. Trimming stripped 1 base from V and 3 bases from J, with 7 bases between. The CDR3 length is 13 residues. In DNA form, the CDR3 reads TGTGCCAGCAGCTTAGTACAGTTCTACGAGCAGTACTTC. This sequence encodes CASSLVQFYEQYF. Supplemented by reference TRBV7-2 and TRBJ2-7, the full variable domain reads GAGVSQSPSNKVTEKGKDVELRCDPISGHTALYWYRQSLGQGLEFLIYFQGNSAPDKSGLPSDRFSAERTGGSVSTLTIQRTQQEDSAVYLCASSLVQFYEQYFGPGTRLTVT.

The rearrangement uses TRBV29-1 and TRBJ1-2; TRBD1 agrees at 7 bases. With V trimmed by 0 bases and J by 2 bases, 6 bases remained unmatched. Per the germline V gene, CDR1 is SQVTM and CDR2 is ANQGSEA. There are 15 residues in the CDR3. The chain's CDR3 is CSVEDPTGMNYGYTF. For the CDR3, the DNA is TGCAGCGTTGAAGACCCGACAGGGATGAACTATGGCTACACCTTC.

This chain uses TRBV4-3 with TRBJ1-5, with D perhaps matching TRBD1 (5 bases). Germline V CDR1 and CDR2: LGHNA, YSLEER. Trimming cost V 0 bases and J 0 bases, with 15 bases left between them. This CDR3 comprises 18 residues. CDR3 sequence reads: CASSQEIPTVTSNQPQHF. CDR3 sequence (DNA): TGCGCCAGCAGCCAAGAGATACCGACAGTTACTAGCAATCAGCCCCAGCATTTT.

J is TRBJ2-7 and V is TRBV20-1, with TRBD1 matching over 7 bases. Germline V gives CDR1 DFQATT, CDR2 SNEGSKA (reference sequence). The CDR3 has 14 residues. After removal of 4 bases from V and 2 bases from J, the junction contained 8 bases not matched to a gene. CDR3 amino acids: CSATGTEFTYEQYF. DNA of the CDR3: TGCAGTGCTACCGGGACAGAGTTTACCTACGAGCAGTACTTC.

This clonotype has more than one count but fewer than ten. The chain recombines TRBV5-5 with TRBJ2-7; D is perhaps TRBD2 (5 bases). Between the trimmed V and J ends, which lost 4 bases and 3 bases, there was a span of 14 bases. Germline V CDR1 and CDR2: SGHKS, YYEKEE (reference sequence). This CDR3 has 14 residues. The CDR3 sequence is CASSRTGEGYEQYF. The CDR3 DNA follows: TGTGCCAGCAGCCGGACCGGGGAAGGCTACGAGCAGTACTTC.

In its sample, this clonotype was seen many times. The CDR3 loop is CASARTGAYEQYF. In DNA, the CDR3 is TGTGCCAGCGCCAGGACAGGGGCCTACGAGCAGTACTTC. The V call is TRBV27, the J call TRBJ2-7; 9 bases map to TRBD1. The CDR3 runs 13 residues. J lost 2 bases, V lost 8 bases, and 4 bases had no gene match. The germline CDR1 and CDR2 sequences are MNHEY and SMNVEV (reference sequence).

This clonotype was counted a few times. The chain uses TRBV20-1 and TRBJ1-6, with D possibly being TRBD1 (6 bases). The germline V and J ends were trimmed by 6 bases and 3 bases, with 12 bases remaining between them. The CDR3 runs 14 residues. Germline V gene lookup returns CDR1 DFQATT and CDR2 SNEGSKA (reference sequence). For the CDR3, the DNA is TGCAGTGCGAGTGGACAGCACTATAATTCACCCCTCCACTTT. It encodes CSASGQHYNSPLHF.

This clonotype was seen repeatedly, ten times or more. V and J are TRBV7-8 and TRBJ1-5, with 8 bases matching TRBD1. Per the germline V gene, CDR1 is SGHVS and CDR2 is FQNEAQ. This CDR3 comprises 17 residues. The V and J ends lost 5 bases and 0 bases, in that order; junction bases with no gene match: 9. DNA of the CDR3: TGTGCCAGCAGCCCGGGACAGGCCCGTAATAGCAATCAGCCCCAGCATTTT. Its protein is CASSPGQARNSNQPQHF.